The 21 T cell receptor beta chains below were found in one sample sequenced in a study of cytomegalovirus exposure and HLA in healthy donors (dated by TCRdb to about 2017). The receptor library was made with the immunoSEQ multiplex PCR assay. Drawn from immuneACCESS, this table holds only the in-frame rearrangements with V and J called that TCRdb kept. Clones are partly lost; checked studies trace under half to an unresolved V gene and leave the rest unexplained. A total of about 280,000 clones appear in this sample, about 86% of them only once. Approximately 1% of the sample goes to the ten largest clones. Sequencing input: PBMCs. The source of these receptors is a woman under 30 in good health and CMV-seronegative.

The DNA for the CDR3 is TGTGCCAGCAGTTTACAGGTCTTTCAGCCCCAGCATTTT. Its translation: CASSLQVFQPQHF. The chain uses TRBV27 and TRBJ1-5; D unresolved. CDR1 is MNHEY and CDR2 is SMNVEV in the germline V gene (reference sequence). This CDR3 has 13 amino acids. The V end was cut by 2 bases, the J end by 6 bases, with 8 bases between.

J is TRBJ2-7 and V is TRBV5-1, with TRBD1 matching 8 bases. The CDR3 contains 17 residues. CDR1 SGHRS and CDR2 YFSETQ come from the germline V gene. V was pared by 2 bases and J by 3 bases, with 13 bases of the junction left unmatched. In DNA, the CDR3 is TGCGCCAGCAGCTTCCGGGGTCAACAGGGGGAAATCTACGAGCAGTACTTC. This gives the protein CASSFRGQQGEIYEQYF.

The V call is TRBV2, the J call TRBJ1-5, with D unclear. CDR1 is SNHLY and CDR2 is FYNNEI in the germline V gene. The length of the CDR3 is 13 residues. V was trimmed by 4 bases and J by 1 base, leaving 5 bases between them. The DNA of the CDR3 is TGTGCCAGCAGTGTGAGGAGCAATCAGCCCCAGCATTTT. Translated: CASSVRSNQPQHF.

In its sample, this clone was seen once. V usage is TRBV7-2 and J usage is TRBJ2-2, with 10 positions matching TRBD1. CDR1 and CDR2 from the germline V gene are SGHTA and FQGNSA. With 4 bases clipped from V and 4 bases from J, the junction kept 0 bases outside the gene matches. The CDR3 loop spans 14 amino acids. DNA of the CDR3: TGTGCCAGCAGCTGGGACAGGGGCACCGGGGAGCTGTTTTTT. Translation: CASSWDRGTGELFF.

The V and J genes are TRBV30 and TRBJ1-1; D gene ambiguous. Between the trimmed V and J ends, which lost 0 bases and 11 bases, there was a span of 13 bases. The CDR3 runs 12 residues. The germline CDR1 and CDR2 sequences are GTSNPN and SVGIG (reference sequence). CDR3 amino acids: CAWSVLGHVAFF. The CDR3 bases are TGTGCCTGGAGTGTACTTGGGCATGTGGCTTTCTTT.

The CDR3 coding sequence is TGCGCCAGCAGCCCCACTAGCTACAATGAGCAGTTCTTC. It yields the protein CASSPTSYNEQFF. The chain uses TRBV5-1 and TRBJ2-1, with D possibly matching TRBD2 (5 bases). Per germline, CDR1 SGHRS and CDR2 YFSETQ. The V gene lost 4 bases and the J gene lost 3 bases, with 8 bases spanning the gap. The CDR3 spans 13 residues.

The chain recombines TRBV29-1 with TRBJ1-1; D gene uncertain. Trimming took off 7 bases at V and 1 base at J, with 10 bases between the two ends. The CDR3 runs to 12 residues. CDR1 is SQVTM and CDR2 is ANQGSEA in the germline V gene. CDR3 in amino acids: CSADGRNTEAFF. The CDR3 bases are TGCAGCGCAGATGGGAGGAACACTGAAGCTTTCTTT.

This chain links TRBV28 with TRBJ1-6, with a weak D call TRBD1 (6 bases). Germline V gene sequence: CDR1 MDHEN, CDR2 SYDVKM. V shed 8 bases and J shed 6 bases, with 20 bases lying between them. This CDR3 is built from 16 residues. In nucleotides, the CDR3 is TGTGCCAGCGGTCGAATTGCAGGGGCGGTTAATTCACCCCTCCACTTT. This sequence encodes CASGRIAGAVNSPLHF.

V and J are TRBV18 and TRBJ1-3, with TRBD1 identical over 7 bases. V shed 3 bases and J 2 bases; nucleotides not matched to a gene: 4. The CDR3 contains 15 residues. The germline V gene encodes CDR1 KGHSH and CDR2 LQKENI. The CDR3 DNA is TGTGCCAGCTCACCCGGGCAGGGGGCTGGAAACACCATATATTTT. This translates into CASSPGQGAGNTIYF.

This rearrangement joins TRBV30 to TRBJ2-7, with 12 bases lining up with TRBD2. V was clipped by 2 bases and J by 3 bases; unmatched bases: 23. The CDR3 is made up of 21 amino acids. CDR1 and CDR2 from the germline V gene are GTSNPN and SVGIG (reference sequence). The CDR3 DNA is TGTGCCTGGAGTTGGGGACCCGGGCGACTAGCGGGAGTCTTGAGGGGCTACGAGCAGTACTTC. Its translation is CAWSWGPGRLAGVLRGYEQYF.

V usage is TRBV7-3 and J usage is TRBJ1-1; 9 bases match TRBD1. CDR3 length equals 14 residues. Germline CDR1 SGHTA, CDR2 FQGTGA. V trimming: 3 bases; J trimming: 5 bases; junction bases outside the gene matches: 4. CDR3 DNA sequence: TGTGCCAGCAGCTTGGACAGGGGAAGGACTGAAGCTTTCTTT. The encoded protein is CASSLDRGRTEAFF.

V gene TRBV6-1 combines with J gene TRBJ2-7; possibly TRBD2 for D (5 bases). Germline V gene lookup returns CDR1 MNHNS and CDR2 SASEGT. The CDR3 sequence is 14 residues long. V lost 8 bases, J lost 5 bases, and 19 bases lay in between. CDR3 DNA: TGTGCCAGCGTCTTTGGACTTACTCTCGACGAGCAGTACTTC. Amino acid sequence: CASVFGLTLDEQYF.

This chain uses TRBV6-5 with TRBJ1-2; TRBD1 agrees at 10 bases. Trimming cost V 6 bases and J 7 bases; bases outside gene matches: 11. Looked up from germline, CDR1 is MNHEY and CDR2 is SVGAGI. The CDR3 sequence is 15 residues long. CDR3 loop: CASRAGQGLYGGYTF. For the CDR3, the DNA is TGTGCCAGCAGAGCGGGACAGGGGTTATATGGTGGCTACACCTTC.

The table lists this clone with a count of one. This chain links TRBV6-5 with TRBJ2-7; 7 nucleotides match TRBD2. CDR3 length: 14 amino acids. CDR1 and CDR2 (germline): MNHEY, SVGAGI. The V segment lost 2 bases and the J segment 5 bases; nucleotides outside the gene matches: 6. CDR3 residues: CASSYGRGGNEQYF. In DNA form, the CDR3 reads TGTGCCAGCAGTTACGGGCGGGGAGGGAACGAGCAGTACTTC.

This chain uses TRBV2 with TRBJ1-5; 9 bases align to TRBD1. In germline, CDR1 is SNHLY, CDR2 FYNNEI. CDR3 length: 14 amino acids. Trimming cost V 5 bases and J 4 bases; bases outside gene matches: 3. The CDR3 loop is CASSLQGANQPQHF. The CDR3 region has the DNA TGTGCCAGCAGTTTACAGGGGGCAAATCAGCCCCAGCATTTT.

This clone came up once. The rearrangement links TRBV19 to TRBJ2-1; a possible D gene is TRBD2 (6 bases). Germline loops: CDR1 LNHDA, CDR2 SQIVND (reference sequence). The CDR3 extends over 14 amino acids. Trimming cost V 7 bases and J 4 bases, with 14 bases left between them. The CDR3 DNA follows: TGTGCCAGTATGGGCGGGAAGGAATACAATGAGCAGTTCTTC. This codes for CASMGGKEYNEQFF.

On this clone itself: Other DNA sequences within the sample encode an identical CDR3. The gene calls are TRBV5-6 and TRBJ1-5; D is undetermined. This CDR3 is built from 14 residues. Germline V gene lookup returns CDR1 SGHDT and CDR2 YYEEEE. Deletions cut 0 bases from V and 1 base from J, with 5 bases between. In DNA form, the CDR3 reads TGTGCCAGCAGCTTGGGGCAGAGCAATCAGCCCCAGCATTTT. Its translation: CASSLGQSNQPQHF.

The gene calls are TRBV5-4 and TRBJ2-2; a possible D gene is TRBD1 (5 bases). CDR1 is SGHNT, CDR2 YYREEE, per germline (reference sequence). Trimming took 0 bases from V and 5 from J, leaving 8 bases between them. This CDR3 has 14 residues. In nucleotides, the CDR3 is TGTGCCAGCAGCTTGGGGTCAGGGACCGGGGAGCTGTTTTTT. Its protein is CASSLGSGTGELFF. The whole variable domain, remainder taken from reference TRBV5-4 and TRBJ2-2, is ETGVTQSPTHLIKTRGQQVTLRCSSQSGHNTVSWYQQALGQGPQFIFQYYREEENGRGNFPPRFSGLQFPNYSSELNVNALELDDSALYLCASSLGSGTGELFFGEGSRLTVL.

A remark on this clone: The junction departs from germline at one end; a sequencing error may be responsible. The chain has TRBV13 and TRBJ1-5; TRBD1 aligns across 9 bases. The CDR3 has 14 residues. CDR1 is PRHDT and CDR2 is FYEKMQ in the germline V gene (reference sequence). For the CDR3, the DNA is TGTGCCAGCAGCCTAGGACAGGGGAGCCAGCCCCAGCATTTT. It translates to CASSLGQGSQPQHF.

The rearrangement uses TRBV2 and TRBJ2-2; TRBD1 aligns across 9 bases. V gave up 10 bases and J gave up 1 base; unmatched junction bases: 4. The CDR3 has 14 residues. Looked up from germline, CDR1 is SNHLY and CDR2 is FYNNEI. In nucleotides, the CDR3 is TGTGCCATGCGACAGGGGGAGAACACCGGGGAGCTGTTTTTT. This encodes CAMRQGENTGELFF.

This chain uses TRBV27 with TRBJ2-2, with a tentative D call TRBD1 (5 bases). The V gene's germline CDR1 is MNHEY and CDR2 SMNVEV (reference sequence). CDR3 length equals 14 residues. V lost 6 bases, J lost 0 bases, and 8 bases lay in between. The CDR3 reads CASRSTANTGELFF. The DNA of the CDR3 is TGTGCCAGCAGGTCGACAGCGAACACCGGGGAGCTGTTTTTT.